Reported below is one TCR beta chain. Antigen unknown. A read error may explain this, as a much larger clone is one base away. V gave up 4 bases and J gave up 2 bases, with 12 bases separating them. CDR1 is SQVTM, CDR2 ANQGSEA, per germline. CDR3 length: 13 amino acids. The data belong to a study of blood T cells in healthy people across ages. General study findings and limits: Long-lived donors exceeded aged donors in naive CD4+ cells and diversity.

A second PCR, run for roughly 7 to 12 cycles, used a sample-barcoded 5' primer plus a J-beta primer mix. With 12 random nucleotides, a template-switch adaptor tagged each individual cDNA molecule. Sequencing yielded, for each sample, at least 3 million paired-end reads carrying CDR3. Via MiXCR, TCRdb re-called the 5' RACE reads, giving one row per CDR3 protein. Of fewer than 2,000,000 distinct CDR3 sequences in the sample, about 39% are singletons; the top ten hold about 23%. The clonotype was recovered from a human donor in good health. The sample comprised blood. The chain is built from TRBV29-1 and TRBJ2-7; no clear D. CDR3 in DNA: TGCAGCGTTGTCCTGGCTAACCCCTACGAGCAGTACTTC. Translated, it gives CSVVLANPYEQYF.